These 9 T cell receptor beta chains were all obtained from the same sample, sequenced in a study of T cell responses to AZD1222 COVID-19 vaccine. Profiled with immunoSEQ multiplex PCR; TCRdb holds only in-frame clones, not every one. This sample has 150,000 to 200,000 clones; about nine tenths occur once, and the top ten carry roughly 6%. The sample consisted of peripheral blood, taken on day 0 of AZD1222 vaccination. The receptors shown here come from an adult in good health.

In DNA, the CDR3 is TGTGCCAGCAGCGGGACAGGGGAGAATCAGCCCCAGCATTTT. Protein product: CASSGTGENQPQHF. The genes are TRBV2 and TRBJ1-5; 10 bases align to TRBD1. Germline CDR1 is SNHLY and CDR2 is FYNNEI. The CDR3 extends over 14 amino acids. The V and J ends lost 6 bases and 4 bases, in that order; junction bases with no gene match: 3.

A few counts support this clone. The chain carries TRBV19 and TRBJ1-1; TRBD1 agrees at 9 bases. The V segment lost 8 bases and the J segment 6 bases; nucleotides outside the gene matches: 7. This CDR3 is built from 13 residues. Germline CDR1 and CDR2: LNHDA and SQIVND (reference sequence). CDR3 nucleotide sequence: TGTGCCAGTCCACAGGGGGCCCGATCTGAAGCTTTCTTT. Its translation is CASPQGARSEAFF.

The chain is built from TRBV6-5 and TRBJ1-6, with a tentative D call TRBD1 (5 bases). V was pared by 6 bases and J by 7 bases, with 13 bases between. This CDR3 has 14 residues. The V gene's germline CDR1 is MNHEY and CDR2 SVGAGI. CDR3 sequence reads: CASRSVGRNSPLHF. CDR3 DNA: TGTGCCAGCAGATCCGTGGGACGAAATTCACCCCTCCACTTT.

V gene TRBV7-9 combines with J gene TRBJ1-6; perhaps TRBD1 as D (5 bases). The V gene's germline CDR1 is SEHNR and CDR2 FQNEAQ (reference sequence). V lost 3 bases, J lost 7 bases, and 10 bases lay in between. CDR3 size: 14 residues. The CDR3 coding sequence is TGTGCCAGCAGCTTTGACAGCAAGAATTCACCCCTCCACTTT. Protein product: CASSFDSKNSPLHF.

This sequence joins TRBV18 and TRBJ1-6; D remains unclear. This CDR3 spans 13 amino acids. The ends were cut back, 3 bases at V and 7 bases at J, with 7 bases in the middle. Germline V lookup: CDR1 KGHSH, CDR2 LQKENI. The chain's CDR3 is CASSPLGNSPLHF. The CDR3 DNA follows: TGTGCCAGCTCACCCCTAGGAAATTCACCCCTCCACTTT.

The V gene is TRBV10-3, the J gene TRBJ1-4, with D tentatively TRBD1 (6 bases). The V gene lost 2 bases and the J gene lost 7 bases, with 14 bases spanning the gap. CDR1 is ENHRY, CDR2 SYGVKD, per germline. There are 15 residues in the CDR3. The CDR3 DNA is TGTGCCATCAGTGAGCAGAAGGGGGTCACTGAAAAACTGTTTTTT. Its protein is CAISEQKGVTEKLFF.

The chain links TRBV4-2 to TRBJ1-6, with a weak D call TRBD1 (6 bases). CDR1 is LGHNA and CDR2 is YNFKEQ in the germline V gene. The V and J ends lost 4 bases and 9 bases respectively, with 16 bases between them. The CDR3 runs 15 residues. Here the CDR3 reads CASSRVAGGASPLHF. CDR3 in DNA: TGTGCCAGCAGCCGCGTGGCGGGGGGCGCTTCACCCCTCCACTTT.

This clone appeared once. The rearrangement uses TRBV9 and TRBJ1-6; TRBD1 matches at 8 bases. The V and J ends lost 0 bases and 8 bases, in that order; junction bases with no gene match: 7. The CDR3 consists of 16 residues. In germline, CDR1 is SGDLS, CDR2 YYNGEE. The CDR3 spells CASSVATGGLYSPLHF. CDR3 DNA: TGTGCCAGCAGCGTAGCCACAGGGGGATTATATTCACCCCTCCACTTT.

The count of this clone is one. The V gene is TRBV4-3, the J gene TRBJ2-1, with TRBD2 matching over 9 bases. This CDR3 has 19 amino acids. The V gene's germline CDR1 is LGHNA and CDR2 YSLEER. After removal of 0 bases from V and 5 bases from J, the junction contained 14 bases not matched to a gene. CDR3 bases: TGCGCCAGCAGCCAAGATTTTACTAGCGGGCACCCAGGTGACAATGAGCAGTTCTTC. This encodes CASSQDFTSGHPGDNEQFF.